Sequencing of this TCR beta chain was carried out in a study of blood T cell repertoires in COVID-19. Germline V lookup: CDR1 LGHNA, CDR2 YNFKEQ. The V and J ends lost 4 bases and 7 bases, in that order; junction bases with no gene match: 11. There are 16 residues in the CDR3. In the original analysis: Reference gene primer amplification gave estimated nucleated cell counts. The data were produced by immunoSEQ multiplex PCR, yet TCRdb's version contains in-frame clones alone and is incomplete. For V, J and clone size, that table is used; D and trimming come from the DNA. The sample yields about 220,000 clones, approximately 81% seen once.

Sequencing input: peripheral blood. The chain recombines TRBV4-2 with TRBJ2-1, with 9 bases that match TRBD2. The receptor comes from a woman of 80 years or more with acute or convalescent COVID-19. The CDR3 loop is CASSRGGGADPNEQFF. The CDR3 DNA is TGTGCCAGCAGCCGCGGCGGGGGGGCCGATCCTAATGAGCAGTTCTTC.